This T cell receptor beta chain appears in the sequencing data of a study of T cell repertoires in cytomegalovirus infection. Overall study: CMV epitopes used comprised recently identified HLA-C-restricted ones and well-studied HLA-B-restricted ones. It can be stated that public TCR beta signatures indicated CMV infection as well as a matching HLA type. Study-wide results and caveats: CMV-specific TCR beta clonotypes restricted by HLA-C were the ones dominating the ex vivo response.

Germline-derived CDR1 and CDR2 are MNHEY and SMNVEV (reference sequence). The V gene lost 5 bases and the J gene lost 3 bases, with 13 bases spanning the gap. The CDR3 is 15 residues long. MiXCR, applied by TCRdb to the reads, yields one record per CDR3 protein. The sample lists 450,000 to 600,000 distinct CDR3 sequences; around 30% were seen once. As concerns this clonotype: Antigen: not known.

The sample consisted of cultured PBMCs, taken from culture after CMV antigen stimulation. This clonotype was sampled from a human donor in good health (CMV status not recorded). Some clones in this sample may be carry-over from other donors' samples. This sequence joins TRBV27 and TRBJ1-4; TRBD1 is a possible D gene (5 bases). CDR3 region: CASSPMTAANEKLFF. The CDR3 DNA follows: TGTGCCAGCAGTCCCATGACAGCCGCTAATGAAAAACTGTTTTTT.